This T cell receptor (beta chain) was obtained from a study of T-cell memory formation after mild COVID-19 (dated by TCRdb to the early 2020s). With respect to the entire study: TCR sequence clusters from the two donors were largely donor specific. Two young, previously healthy adult volunteers, one female and one male, were included in the cohort. T-cell clones expanding and contracting after mild COVID-19 in two donors were tracked by longitudinal TCRalpha and TCRbeta repertoire sequencing.

V and J lose 4 bases and 2 bases, and a span of 13 bases separates them. Per the germline V gene, MNHEY is the CDR1 and SVGEGT is the CDR2. The CDR3, from cysteine to phenylalanine, totals 15 residues. Just CDR3 DNA is preserved here, 45 bases in frame from base 1. This clonotype was recorded a few times. It has no known antigen specificity. Base qualities are missing; no much larger clone stands one base away. Instrument on record: Illumina NovaSeq 6000. TCRalpha and TCRbeta cDNA libraries were built by 5'RACE with constant-segment primers, adding sample barcodes and unique molecular identifiers. Trizol reagent was used to extract RNA from every sample. Amplification of the libraries took two PCR steps, and the second step added a second sample barcode plus Illumina TruSeq adapters. Sequencing of libraries was performed on an Illumina NovaSeq with 2 x 150 bp paired-end reads. Processing in the source paper ran as follows. With migec v1.2.7, reads were demultiplexed and then collapsed into UMI-guided consensus sequences. With mixcr v2.1.11, UMI consensuses were aligned to TRA and TRB V and J templates and assembled into clonotypes. A clonotype was counted as expanded or contracted only if both edgeR and NoisET called the change significant, with noise models trained on biological replicates. edgeR calls used a false discovery rate-adjusted p below 0.01 and a log2 fold-change threshold of 1. As an exploratory analysis of dynamics, max-normalized trajectories of the 1000 most abundant clonotypes were examined by PCA with hierarchical clustering. Separately sequenced CD4+ and CD8+ repertoires were used to assign the CD4 or CD8 phenotype of responding clones. TCRdb reworked the public reads: Q25 trimming with fastp, MiXCR clone assembly, productive beta chains retained. Rows are combined by CDR3 protein, so each entry shows the most common genes and DNA. The V and J calls here are based on TCRdb, not the publication. The sample table contains about 13,000 distinct CDR3 sequences; only one count was recorded for about a sixth of them. The ten most abundant clones make up roughly three fifths of the sample.

Ficoll-Paque density gradient centrifugation was used to isolate PBMCs. The study at large found these results: Clones contracting from day 15 to 85 had balanced CD4/CD8 phenotypes, while a second wave expanding from day 15 to 37 was biased towards CD4+. Some responding clones were found in pre-infection memory, which suggests that pre-existing cross-reactive memory T cells took part in the SARS-CoV-2 response. Whether the second-wave clones peaking on day 37 were SARS-CoV-2 specific was not confirmed. The study covered only a couple of mild cases, and larger cohorts including severe cases with pre-infection samples were considered necessary. Contracting CD4+ clones turned up mainly in the CM and EM memory subsets, whereas EMRA was where CD8+ clones were enriched.

The TCR comes from a young man who had mild COVID-19 (a few samples of this study predate the infection). The sample titles of this study are shuffled in the database, so cell type and time point are left out; the donor was told from shared clones. Sequenced: PBMCs or a T cell subset sorted from them (not recorded which). Recombination joined TRBV6-2 or TRBV6-3 with TRBJ2-3; the D element could tentatively be TRBD1 or TRBD2, as 5 bases agree for each. The nucleotide sequence reads TGTGCCAGCAGTTTTATTCGGGGCTACACAGATACGCAGTATTTT. This encodes CASSFIRGYTDTQYF.